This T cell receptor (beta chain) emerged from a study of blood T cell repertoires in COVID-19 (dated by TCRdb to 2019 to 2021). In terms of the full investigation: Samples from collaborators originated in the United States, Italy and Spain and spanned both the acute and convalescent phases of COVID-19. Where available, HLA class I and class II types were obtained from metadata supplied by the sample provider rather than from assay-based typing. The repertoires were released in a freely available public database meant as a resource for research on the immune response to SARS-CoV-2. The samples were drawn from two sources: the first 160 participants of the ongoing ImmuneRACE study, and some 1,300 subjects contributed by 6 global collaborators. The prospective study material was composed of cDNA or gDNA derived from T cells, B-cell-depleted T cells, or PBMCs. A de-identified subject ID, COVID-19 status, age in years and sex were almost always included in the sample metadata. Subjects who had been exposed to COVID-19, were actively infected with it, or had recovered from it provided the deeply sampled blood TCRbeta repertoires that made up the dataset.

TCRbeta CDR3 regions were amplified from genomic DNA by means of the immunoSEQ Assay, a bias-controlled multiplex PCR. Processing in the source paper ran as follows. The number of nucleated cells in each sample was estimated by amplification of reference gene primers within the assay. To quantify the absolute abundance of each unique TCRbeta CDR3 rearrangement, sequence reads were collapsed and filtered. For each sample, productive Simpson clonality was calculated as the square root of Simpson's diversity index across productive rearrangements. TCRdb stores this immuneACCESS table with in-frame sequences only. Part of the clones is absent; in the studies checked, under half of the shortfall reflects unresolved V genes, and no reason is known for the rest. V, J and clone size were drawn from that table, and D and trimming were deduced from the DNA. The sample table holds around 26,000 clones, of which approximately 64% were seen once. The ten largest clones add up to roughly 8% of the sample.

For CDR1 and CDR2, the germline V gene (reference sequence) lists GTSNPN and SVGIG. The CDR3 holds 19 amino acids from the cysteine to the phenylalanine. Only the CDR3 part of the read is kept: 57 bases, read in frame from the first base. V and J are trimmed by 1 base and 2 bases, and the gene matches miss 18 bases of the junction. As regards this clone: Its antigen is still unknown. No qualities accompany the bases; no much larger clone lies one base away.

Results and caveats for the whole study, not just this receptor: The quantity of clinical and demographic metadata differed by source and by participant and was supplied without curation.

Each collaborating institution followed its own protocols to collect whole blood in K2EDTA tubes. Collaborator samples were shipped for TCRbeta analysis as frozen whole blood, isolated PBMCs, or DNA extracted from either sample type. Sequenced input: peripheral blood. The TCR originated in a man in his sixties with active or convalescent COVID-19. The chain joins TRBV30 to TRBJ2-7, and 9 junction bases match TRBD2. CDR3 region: CAWSENFLKETSGTYEQYF. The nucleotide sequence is TGTGCCTGGAGTGAAAATTTTTTAAAGGAGACTAGCGGAACCTACGAGCAGTACTTC. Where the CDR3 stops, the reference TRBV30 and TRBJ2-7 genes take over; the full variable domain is SQTIHQWPATLVQPVGSPLSLECTVEGTSNPNLYWYRQAAGRGLQLLFYSVGIGQISSEVPQNLSASRPQDRQFILSSKKLLLSDSGFYLCAWSENFLKETSGTYEQYFGPGTRLTVT.